Below are 20 T cell receptor beta chains sequenced from a single sample in a study of cytomegalovirus exposure and HLA in healthy donors. The PCR contained 60 Vbeta and 13 Jbeta primers. Sequencing was performed with immunoSEQ multiplex PCR; in TCRdb, only in-frame clones are kept and a portion is missing. The sample lists about 64,000 clones; about three quarters were seen once. Sequences were obtained from PBMCs. These receptors all stem from a male donor in good health and CMV-seropositive.

The V and J genes are TRBV7-3 and TRBJ2-7, with 12 positions matching TRBD1. Germline CDR1 reads SGHTA; CDR2 reads FQGTGA. J gave up 0 bases and V 2 bases, and 5 bases lay outside the gene matches. This CDR3 has 17 amino acids. The CDR3 nucleotides read TGTGCCAGCAGCTTAGGGACAGGGGGCCTCAGCTCCTACGAGCAGTACTTC. It is translated as CASSLGTGGLSSYEQYF.

This clone has a handful of counts. V and J are TRBV4-2 and TRBJ2-7, with TRBD2 matching 8 bases. There are 16 residues in the CDR3. Germline lookup yields CDR1 LGHNA and CDR2 YNFKEQ. Trimming cost V 0 bases and J 3 bases; bases outside gene matches: 7. CDR3 loop: CASSQEEGSGGYEQYF. Here the CDR3 DNA reads TGTGCCAGCAGCCAAGAGGAGGGAAGCGGGGGCTACGAGCAGTACTTC.

There are a few counts of this clone. This CDR3 reads CASRGARGPGYTF. For the CDR3, the DNA is TGCGCCAGCAGGGGGGCAAGGGGCCCTGGCTACACCTTC. The rearrangement uses TRBV4-1 and TRBJ1-2; D is possibly TRBD1 (6 bases). V lost 6 bases, J lost 7 bases, and 15 bases lay in between. This CDR3 is built from 13 residues. Germline loops: CDR1 MGHRA, CDR2 YSYEKL.

The V gene is TRBV11-3, the J gene TRBJ1-5, with D hard to call. Trimming cost V 1 base and J 5 bases, with 3 bases left between them. Germline V gene data show CDR1 as SGHNT and CDR2 as YENEEA. This CDR3 is built from 12 residues. This CDR3 reads CASSLADQPQHF. CDR3 DNA: TGTGCCAGCAGCTTAGCAGATCAGCCCCAGCATTTT.

The chain links TRBV27 to TRBJ1-5; the D gene is possibly TRBD1 (5 bases). V lost 6 bases and J 0 bases, leaving 12 bases between the germline ends. This CDR3 region has 15 residues. CDR1 and CDR2 from the germline V gene are MNHEY and SMNVEV (reference sequence). The CDR3 loop reads CASRKTDYSNQPQHF. CDR3 DNA sequence: TGTGCCAGCAGGAAGACAGATTATAGCAATCAGCCCCAGCATTTT.

This chain connects TRBV30 to TRBJ2-7, with 9 bases matching TRBD1. This CDR3 spans 15 amino acids. The germline V gene has CDR1 GTSNPN and CDR2 SVGIG (reference sequence). The junction had 9 bases not matched to a gene; V was cut back by 3 bases and J by 3 bases. CDR3 sequence: CAWSDLQGANYEQYF. The CDR3 nucleotides are TGTGCCTGGAGCGACCTACAGGGGGCGAACTACGAGCAGTACTTC.

The J gene is TRBJ2-5, the V gene TRBV7-8; D unresolved. The end of the DNA aligns better with TRBJ2-7, so the J call may be wrong. Germline lookup yields CDR1 SGHVS and CDR2 FQNEAQ. The CDR3 spans 13 residues. CDR3 protein: CASSLPPSAEQYF. The CDR3 region has the DNA TGTGCCAGCAGCCTGCCGCCGTCCGCCGAGCAGTACTTC.

This chain links TRBV27 with TRBJ2-7; the D gene is possibly TRBD1 (6 bases). Deletions cut 5 bases from V and 5 bases from J, with 19 bases between. CDR1 MNHEY and CDR2 SMNVEV come from the germline V gene (reference sequence). The CDR3 length is 15 residues. The CDR3 bases are TGTGCCAGCAGTCGCCACGGACAGTTTATGGACGAGCAGTACTTC. Protein: CASSRHGQFMDEQYF.

The chain couples TRBV19 to TRBJ1-2; 9 bases fit TRBD1. From germline, CDR1 is LNHDA and CDR2 SQIVND (reference sequence). The CDR3 is 15 residues long. With 6 bases clipped from V and 8 bases from J, the junction kept 13 bases outside the gene matches. This CDR3 is CASRLTGGAPGGYTF. The CDR3 region has the DNA TGTGCCAGTAGGCTCACAGGGGGCGCCCCCGGGGGCTACACCTTC.

The V gene is TRBV5-1, the J gene TRBJ2-7, with D possibly TRBD2 on 6 matching bases. Deletions cut 5 bases from V and 6 bases from J, with 21 bases between. This CDR3 has 15 residues. Germline CDR1 SGHRS, CDR2 YFSETQ. The CDR3 nucleotides read TGCGCCAGCAGTCGCGAGGCAGGGAGGACTGGCGAGCAGTACTTC. Translation: CASSREAGRTGEQYF.

The CDR3 DNA reads TGTGCCAGCAGTTTAAGTTCAGGGATAACTGAAGCTTTCTTT. This gives the protein CASSLSSGITEAFF. The chain links TRBV28 to TRBJ1-1, with D possibly being TRBD1 (5 bases). This CDR3 comprises 14 residues. V dropped 2 bases and J dropped 5 bases, with 12 bases sitting between them. Germline CDR1 is MDHEN and CDR2 is SYDVKM.

The sample holds a few counts of this clone. CDR3 sequence: CAIRDSGREKLFF. Here the CDR3 DNA reads TGTGCCATCAGGGACAGTGGAAGGGAAAAACTGTTTTTT. The chain links TRBV10-3 to TRBJ1-4, with D perhaps TRBD1 (6 bases). V was clipped by 6 bases and J by 8 bases, with 13 bases between them. Germline V CDR1 and CDR2: ENHRY, SYGVKD. This CDR3 comprises 13 residues.

This rearrangement joins TRBV5-1 to TRBJ2-7; 7 bases are shared with TRBD2. Germline CDR1 reads SGHRS; CDR2 reads YFSETQ. The trim removed 0 bases at V and 3 bases at J, leaving 3 bases unmatched. The CDR3 is 14 amino acids. The DNA for the CDR3 is TGCGCCAGCAGCTTGGGAGGGACTATCTACGAGCAGTACTTC. This gives the protein CASSLGGTIYEQYF.

This clone has just one count. The chain uses TRBV7-2 and TRBJ2-3; tentative D call: TRBD2 (7 bases). In germline, CDR1 is SGHTA, CDR2 FQGNSA. V was pared by 1 base and J by 2 bases, with 13 bases between. This CDR3 has 16 amino acids. This chain's CDR3 is CASSLVGGPITDTQYF. CDR3 in DNA: TGTGCCAGCAGCTTAGTCGGGGGGCCGATCACAGATACGCAGTATTTT. Drawing the rest from reference TRBV7-2 and TRBJ2-3, the complete variable domain is GAGVSQSPSNKVTEKGKDVELRCDPISGHTALYWYRQSLGQGLEFLIYFQGNSAPDKSGLPSDRFSAERTGGSVSTLTIQRTQQEDSAVYLCASSLVGGPITDTQYFGPGTRLTVL.

V is TRBV18 and J is TRBJ1-3; D gene ambiguous. Per germline, CDR1 KGHSH and CDR2 LQKENI. There are 14 residues in the CDR3. Trimming left V 8 bases short and J 0 bases short, with 11 bases between. In DNA, the CDR3 is TGTGCCAGCCTAGACGGAGCCTCTGGAAACACCATATATTTT. It encodes CASLDGASGNTIYF.

This chain joins TRBV4-3 and TRBJ2-1, with 12 bases fitting TRBD2. Germline CDR1 reads LGHNA; CDR2 reads YSLEER. V was clipped by 4 bases and J by 7 bases; unmatched bases: 11. CDR3 length: 17 residues. The CDR3 DNA sequence: TGCGCCAGCAGCCGGGAAATTACTAGCGGGGGGTTGAATGAGCAGTTCTTC. It codes for CASSREITSGGLNEQFF.

This clone showed up just once. The rearrangement uses TRBV9 and TRBJ1-2; D perhaps matches TRBD1 (6 bases). The CDR3 loop spans 14 amino acids. V gave up 0 bases and J gave up 5 bases, with 11 bases separating them. Germline loops: CDR1 SGDLS, CDR2 YYNGEE. As DNA, the CDR3 is TGTGCCAGCAGCGTAGGCAGGGGTGGATATGGCTACACCTTC. Its protein product is CASSVGRGGYGYTF.

The rearrangement uses TRBV27 and TRBJ1-1, with D perhaps TRBD1 (6 bases). The CDR3 runs 15 residues. Germline V gene data show CDR1 as MNHEY and CDR2 as SMNVEV (reference sequence). With 2 bases removed from V and 6 bases from J, the gap between germline ends came to 16 bases. In DNA, the CDR3 is TGTGCCAGCAGTTTACTTCAGGGGACGATGGCTGAAGCTTTCTTT. Translated: CASSLLQGTMAEAFF.

The chain employs TRBV7-2 and TRBJ2-1; the D gene is possibly TRBD2 (6 bases). V gave up 5 bases and J gave up 5 bases, with 13 bases separating them. The CDR3 loop spans 14 amino acids. CDR1 SGHTA and CDR2 FQGNSA come from the germline V gene. CDR3: CASSRMGLNNEQFF. The CDR3 DNA is TGTGCCAGCAGCAGAATGGGACTCAACAATGAGCAGTTCTTC. Full variable domain (rest looked up from reference TRBV7-2 and TRBJ2-1): GAGVSQSPSNKVTEKGKDVELRCDPISGHTALYWYRQSLGQGLEFLIYFQGNSAPDKSGLPSDRFSAERTGGSVSTLTIQRTQQEDSAVYLCASSRMGLNNEQFFGPGTRLTVL.

The rearrangement links TRBV28 to TRBJ2-7, with 7 bases matching TRBD1. The CDR3 sequence is 14 residues long. The germline CDR1 and CDR2 sequences are MDHEN and SYDVKM. Trimming cost V 5 bases and J 0 bases; bases outside gene matches: 4. The CDR3 nucleotides are TGTGCCAGCAGTCCGACAGGGAACTCCTACGAGCAGTACTTC. Residues: CASSPTGNSYEQYF.